Below, 25 T cell receptor beta chains from the same sample are listed, as sequenced in a study of blood T cell repertoires in COVID-19. Generated by immunoSEQ multiplex PCR, the TCRdb table keeps only in-frame clones and is missing some. Here the sample spans 75,000 to 95,000 clones, around 84% being singletons. The sequencing sample was made of peripheral blood. Every receptor here comes from a man aged 55 to 70 with acute or convalescent COVID-19.

The V and J genes are TRBV20-1 and TRBJ2-7; 7 bases are a match to TRBD2. The V gene's germline CDR1 is DFQATT and CDR2 SNEGSKA (reference sequence). The CDR3 has 11 residues. The ends lost 5 bases at V and 4 bases at J; junction bases unmatched: 2. CDR3 sequence reads: CSARGVYEQYF. CDR3 sequence (DNA): TGCAGTGCTCGGGGGGTGTACGAGCAGTACTTC.

This chain joins TRBV5-5 and TRBJ1-4; possibly TRBD1 for D (5 bases). Germline lookup yields CDR1 SGHKS and CDR2 YYEKEE (reference sequence). Trimming left V 2 bases short and J 8 bases short, with 16 bases between. CDR3 length: 15 amino acids. CDR3 loop: CASSLSAGPLEKLFF. CDR3 coding DNA: TGTGCCAGCAGCTTATCTGCAGGGCCCTTGGAAAAACTGTTTTTT.

This chain joins TRBV27 and TRBJ1-6; D is unresolved. This CDR3 is built from 16 residues. Germline CDR1 and CDR2: MNHEY and SMNVEV (reference sequence). Trimming shortened V by 5 bases and J by 2 bases, and 13 bases separated the two germline ends. CDR3 region: CASSPPGTPYNSPLHF. The CDR3 DNA reads TGTGCCAGCAGTCCTCCGGGAACCCCCTATAATTCACCCCTCCACTTT.

The chain links TRBV2 to TRBJ2-2; TRBD2 might be the D (5 bases). Germline V lookup: CDR1 SNHLY, CDR2 FYNNEI. The ends were cut back, 5 bases at V and 4 bases at J, with 8 bases in the middle. The CDR3 is made up of 13 amino acids. The CDR3 is CASSFRGTGELFF. CDR3 bases: TGTGCCAGCAGTTTCCGGGGCACCGGGGAGCTGTTTTTT.

V is TRBV9 and J is TRBJ1-2; TRBD1 aligns across 10 bases. With 4 bases clipped from V and 5 bases from J, the junction kept 8 bases outside the gene matches. There are 15 residues in the CDR3. Germline V gene lookup returns CDR1 SGDLS and CDR2 YYNGEE. This CDR3 is CASSPRDRGRYGYTF. The CDR3, as DNA: TGTGCCAGCAGCCCCCGGGACAGGGGTCGTTATGGCTACACCTTC.

The chain has TRBV12-3 or TRBV12-4 and TRBJ1-2; D perhaps matches TRBD1 (5 bases). The V end lost 5 bases, the J end lost 10 bases, and 17 bases lay between the germline ends. There are 13 residues in the CDR3. Written as DNA, the CDR3 is TGTGCCAGCAGTCCCGGAGGGACCTTACCCTACACCTTC. Protein product: CASSPGGTLPYTF.

The rearrangement uses TRBV9 and TRBJ2-1; tentative D call: TRBD1 (5 bases). CDR1 is SGDLS and CDR2 is YYNGEE in the germline V gene. V shed 0 bases and J shed 6 bases, with 10 bases lying between them. The CDR3 spans 14 residues. The CDR3 here is CASSVGYRGNEQFF. The CDR3 nucleotides read TGTGCCAGCAGCGTAGGTTATAGGGGCAATGAGCAGTTCTTC.

This clone was recorded a few times. The chain employs TRBV7-2 and TRBJ1-1; 9 bases align to TRBD1. This CDR3 region has 14 residues. The trim removed 4 bases at V and 1 base at J, leaving 1 base unmatched. From germline, CDR1 is SGHTA and CDR2 FQGNSA. CDR3 amino acids: CASSYRGQNTEAFF. The CDR3 nucleotides read TGTGCCAGCAGCTACAGGGGGCAGAACACTGAAGCTTTCTTT.

The CDR3 nucleotides are TGTGCCAGCAGTATGGGCCCCCCAGATACGCAGTATTTT. It is translated as CASSMGPPDTQYF. V gene TRBV2 combines with J gene TRBJ2-3, with D uncertain. Trimming cost V 5 bases and J 4 bases, with 10 bases left between them. CDR1 is SNHLY, CDR2 FYNNEI, per germline. This CDR3 comprises 13 residues.

Details on this clone: Other DNA sequences in the sample encode the same CDR3. The chain links TRBV7-2 to TRBJ2-1; the D gene is possibly TRBD2 (5 bases). The germline V gene has CDR1 SGHTA and CDR2 FQGNSA. The V and J ends lost 1 base and 0 bases respectively, with 7 bases between them. The CDR3 runs 15 residues. CDR3 coding DNA: TGTGCCAGCAGCTTAGAACGGGGCTCCTACAATGAGCAGTTCTTC. Translated, it gives CASSLERGSYNEQFF.

The rearrangement uses TRBV5-1 and TRBJ1-2, with 9 bases aligning to TRBD1. Germline CDR1 reads SGHRS; CDR2 reads YFSETQ. This CDR3 spans 14 amino acids. The V and J ends lost 4 bases and 6 bases, in that order; junction bases with no gene match: 7. CDR3 coding DNA: TGCGCCAGCAGCGAACAGGGGGCTAAAGATGGCTACACCTTC. This codes for CASSEQGAKDGYTF.

The J gene is TRBJ1-4, the V gene TRBV15; the D is unclear. The ends were cut back, 2 bases at V and 0 bases at J, with 7 bases in the middle. Germline V gene data show CDR1 as LNHNV and CDR2 as YYDKDF (reference sequence). This CDR3 has 15 amino acids. CDR3: CATSRTGTTNEKLFF. In DNA, the CDR3 is TGTGCCACCAGCAGAACCGGGACAACTAATGAAAAACTGTTTTTT.

This clone turned up a few times. The V call is TRBV5-6, the J call TRBJ1-1, with 9 bases aligning to TRBD1. This CDR3 spans 14 amino acids. Germline-derived CDR1 and CDR2 are SGHDT and YYEEEE. The J segment lost 4 bases and the V segment lost 4 bases, leaving 5 bases of the junction unmatched. Written as DNA, the CDR3 is TGTGCCAGCAGCGCCCGGGACAGGGCCACTGAAGCTTTCTTT. Protein: CASSARDRATEAFF.

Turning to this clone: This same CDR3 is encoded by further DNA sequences in the sample. The chain recombines TRBV19 with TRBJ1-3; TRBD1 matches at 7 bases. The CDR3 sequence is 14 residues long. V dropped 5 bases and J dropped 4; count of bases not matched to a gene: 5. Germline-derived CDR1 and CDR2 are LNHDA and SQIVND (reference sequence). The CDR3 sequence: CASSSRTGGNTIYF. Here the CDR3 DNA reads TGTGCCAGTAGTTCCCGGACAGGCGGAAACACCATATATTTT.

This sequence joins TRBV5-5 and TRBJ2-1; possible D gene TRBD1, 6 bases. Germline CDR1 and CDR2: SGHKS and YYEKEE (reference sequence). CDR3 size: 15 residues. The ends were cut back, 4 bases at V and 5 bases at J, with 16 bases in the middle. This chain's CDR3 is CASSPTTGADNEQFF. The CDR3 DNA sequence: TGTGCCAGCAGCCCCACGACAGGTGCAGACAATGAGCAGTTCTTC.

The rearrangement joins TRBV2 to TRBJ1-6, with no clear D. This CDR3 comprises 13 residues. Germline V gives CDR1 SNHLY, CDR2 FYNNEI. The V and J ends lost 7 bases and 3 bases respectively, with 7 bases between them. CDR3 sequence: CASTTNYNSPLHF. The CDR3 DNA reads TGTGCCAGCACCACAAACTATAATTCACCCCTCCACTTT.

The rearrangement links TRBV19 to TRBJ2-1; 9 nucleotides line up with TRBD1. After removal of 0 bases from V and 8 bases from J, the junction contained 14 bases not matched to a gene. The germline V gene encodes CDR1 LNHDA and CDR2 SQIVND (reference sequence). CDR3 size: 18 residues. The CDR3 DNA sequence: TGTGCCAGTAGTATAGATCTATTGGGGACAGGGAAGGACGATGAGCAGTTCTTC. Translation: CASSIDLLGTGKDDEQFF.

The J gene is TRBJ1-1, the V gene TRBV5-1; D call uncertain. CDR1 and CDR2 from the germline V gene are SGHRS and YFSETQ. V was cut by 0 bases and J by 1 base, with 13 bases left in between. The CDR3 is 16 amino acids. The CDR3 nucleotides are TGCGCCAGCAGCTTGGAGTCACCTTCACAGAACACTGAAGCTTTCTTT. Its translation: CASSLESPSQNTEAFF.

The chain has TRBV15 and TRBJ1-6; TRBD1 is a possible D gene (6 bases). This CDR3 spans 15 amino acids. Germline CDR1 and CDR2: LNHNV and YYDKDF (reference sequence). Trimming pared 0 bases from V and 10 bases from J, leaving 13 bases between. CDR3 nucleotide sequence: TGTGCCACCAGCAGAGATCTAGGGGGGGGATCACCCCTCCACTTT. Its translation is CATSRDLGGGSPLHF.

The chain carries TRBV5-1 and TRBJ2-2; D call uncertain. From germline, CDR1 is SGHRS and CDR2 YFSETQ. The CDR3 is 14 amino acids. V was clipped by 0 bases and J by 4 bases, with 7 bases between them. CDR3 DNA sequence: TGCGCCAGCAGCTTGGATCCATCCACCGGGGAGCTGTTTTTT. It yields the protein CASSLDPSTGELFF.

The rearrangement links TRBV7-2 to TRBJ2-3; 7 nucleotides match TRBD2. The junction had 19 bases not matched to a gene; V was cut back by 4 bases and J by 0 bases. Germline CDR1 is SGHTA and CDR2 is FQGNSA. CDR3 length equals 20 residues. Written as DNA, the CDR3 is TGTACCAGCAGCTCAACGTCCCAAGTGTGGGGGGGTACTAGCACAGATACGCAGTATTTT. It translates to CTSSSTSQVWGGTSTDTQYF.

This chain joins TRBV11-2 and TRBJ2-7; perhaps TRBD2 as D (7 bases). Trimming left V 1 base short and J 7 bases short, with 14 bases between. Looked up from germline, CDR1 is SGHAT and CDR2 is FQNNGV. This CDR3 region has 14 residues. The CDR3 DNA is TGTGCCAGCAGCTTAGGAGGGGGGGAGAGAGAGCAGTACGTC. Its translation is CASSLGGGEREQYV.

V gene TRBV5-5 combines with J gene TRBJ1-6; D is possibly TRBD1 (6 bases). V was clipped by 3 bases and J by 7 bases, with 11 bases between them. Germline CDR1 is SGHKS and CDR2 is YYEKEE (reference sequence). The CDR3 runs 14 residues. DNA for the CDR3: TGTGCCAGCAGCTCACTTACAGGGAATTCACCCCTCCACTTT. The encoded protein is CASSSLTGNSPLHF.

This clone showed up just a few times. The chain uses TRBV6-5 and TRBJ1-3; perhaps TRBD1 as D (6 bases). Per germline, CDR1 MNHEY and CDR2 SVGAGI. There are 15 residues in the CDR3. Trimming stripped 5 bases from V and 2 bases from J, with 13 bases between. CDR3 in amino acids: CASSHREGAGNTIYF. The CDR3 nucleotides are TGTGCCAGCAGTCACAGGGAAGGAGCTGGAAACACCATATATTTT.

V gene TRBV5-1 combines with J gene TRBJ1-6, with 9 positions matching TRBD1. The germline CDR1 and CDR2 sequences are SGHRS and YFSETQ. With 3 bases clipped from V and 6 bases from J, the junction kept 4 bases outside the gene matches. The CDR3 loop spans 15 amino acids. In DNA, the CDR3 is TGCGCCAGCAGCTCTACAGGGGGCATTAATTCACCCCTCCACTTT. It codes for CASSSTGGINSPLHF. Full variable domain (outside the CDR3, taken from reference TRBV5-1 and TRBJ1-6): KAGVTQTPRYLIKTRGQQVTLSCSPISGHRSVSWYQQTPGQGLQFLFEYFSETQRNKGNFPGRFSGRQFSNSRSEMNVSTLELGDSALYLCASSSTGGINSPLHFGNGTRLTVT.